Reported below is one T cell receptor beta chain. Its antigen is unidentified. The data derive from a study of response to subunit inactivated influenza vaccine. Study-level points and caveats: A suggestion made by the authors is that each seasonal influenza vaccination recruits few new T cells.

TCRdb re-derived calls from the RT-PCR reads in MiXCR, one entry per CDR3 protein. This sample has around 480,000 distinct CDR3 sequences, with roughly 9.8% found just once. This CDR3 has 12 residues. The germline V gene encodes CDR1 SQVTM and CDR2 ANQGSEA. Trimming stripped 3 bases from V and 4 bases from J, with 9 bases between. The starting material was PBMCs from blood, obtained 40 to 50 days after vaccination. This receptor was identified in a man over 45 who received an inactivated influenza vaccine. The chain couples TRBV29-1 to TRBJ1-1; maybe TRBD1 (5 bases). The CDR3 nucleotides read TGCAGCGTTGAGGGGCGGCCCACTGAAGCTTTCTTT. Its protein product is CSVEGRPTEAFF.